The 28 T cell receptor beta chains below all came from one sample that was sequenced in a study of blood T cell repertoires in COVID-19. Generated by immunoSEQ multiplex PCR, the TCRdb table keeps only in-frame clones and is missing some. This table holds about 290,000 clones, about nine tenths found once. The sample was peripheral blood. The receptors here all came from a woman in her 30s with active or convalescent COVID-19.

V usage is TRBV19 and J usage is TRBJ1-1; the match to TRBD1 covers 11 bases. Looked up from germline, CDR1 is LNHDA and CDR2 is SQIVND (reference sequence). V was pared by 5 bases and J by 4 bases, with 15 bases of the junction left unmatched. This CDR3 is 18 amino acids long. The CDR3 DNA follows: TGTGCCAGTAGTTGGTCCGGGACAGGGGGACCTCTAGGCACTGAAGCTTTCTTT. Translating it yields CASSWSGTGGPLGTEAFF. The whole variable domain, remainder taken from reference TRBV19 and TRBJ1-1, is DGGITQSPKYLFRKEGQNVTLSCEQNLNHDAMYWYRQDPGQGLRLIYYSQIVNDFQKGDIAEGYSVSREKKESFPLTVTSAQKNPTAFYLCASSWSGTGGPLGTEAFFGQGTRLTVV.

V is TRBV11-2 and J is TRBJ2-1; D call uncertain. Between the trimmed V and J ends, which lost 5 bases and 5 bases, there was a span of 16 bases. CDR3 length equals 15 residues. Germline loops: CDR1 SGHAT, CDR2 FQNNGV. CDR3 region: CASSPYRSSDNEQFF. CDR3 nucleotide sequence: TGTGCCAGCAGCCCTTATCGTAGCAGCGACAATGAGCAGTTCTTC.

The rearrangement links TRBV2 to TRBJ2-7; maybe TRBD2 (5 bases). CDR1 and CDR2 (germline): SNHLY, FYNNEI. V lost 3 bases and J lost 9, with 12 bases in between. This CDR3 is built from 12 residues. The CDR3 DNA sequence: TGTGCCAGCAGTGACACCGGGGTGAGGCAGTACTTC. It yields the protein CASSDTGVRQYF.

The chain recombines TRBV4-2 with TRBJ2-6; 11 positions match TRBD2. Germline V CDR1 and CDR2: LGHNA, YNFKEQ. Trimming took 1 base from V and 3 from J; bases not matched to a gene: 2. CDR3 length: 17 residues. The CDR3 loop is CASSQGLAGLGANVLTF. The CDR3 DNA is TGTGCCAGCAGCCAAGGACTAGCGGGGCTTGGGGCCAACGTCCTGACTTTC.

This chain uses TRBV25-1 with TRBJ2-5, with TRBD2 as a possible D gene (5 bases). V was cut by 5 bases and J by 6 bases, with 19 bases left in between. Germline V gene lookup returns CDR1 MGHDK and CDR2 SYGVNS. This CDR3 contains 15 residues. The CDR3 reads CASSPSGGLGQTQYF. In DNA, the CDR3 is TGTGCCAGCAGTCCTTCAGGAGGATTAGGGCAGACCCAGTACTTC.

The J gene is TRBJ1-5, the V gene TRBV28, with no clear D. Germline loops: CDR1 MDHEN, CDR2 SYDVKM. V was cut by 4 bases and J by 3 bases, with 7 bases left in between. This CDR3 has 13 residues. The CDR3 loop reads CASSSHTNQPQHF. The DNA of the CDR3 is TGTGCCAGCAGTTCCCACACCAATCAGCCCCAGCATTTT.

The chain carries TRBV2 and TRBJ1-5; perhaps TRBD1 as D (5 bases). There are 14 residues in the CDR3. CDR1 and CDR2 (germline): SNHLY, FYNNEI. The ends were cut back, 7 bases at V and 5 bases at J, with 15 bases in the middle. The CDR3 nucleotides read TGTGCCAGCACTCGGAATTGGGGGGATCAGCCCCAGCATTTT. Residues: CASTRNWGDQPQHF.

The rearrangement uses TRBV10-3 and TRBJ1-5; the D gene is possibly TRBD1 (5 bases). The CDR3 length is 15 residues. From germline, CDR1 is ENHRY and CDR2 SYGVKD. Trimming took off 6 bases at V and 1 base at J, with 13 bases between the two ends. The CDR3 region is CAIRGGNGSNQPQHF. DNA of the CDR3: TGTGCCATCAGGGGGGGGAACGGAAGCAATCAGCCCCAGCATTTT.

The CDR3 nucleotides are TGCGCCAGCAGTCCAAGGTCCGGGGGGGGAGAGCAGTACTTC. Translating it yields CASSPRSGGGEQYF. The chain has TRBV10-1 and TRBJ2-7; 8 bases fit TRBD2. Germline V lookup: CDR1 WNHNN, CDR2 SYGVQD (reference sequence). The CDR3 length is 14 residues. Trimming at V came to 5 bases and at J to 7 bases, leaving 10 bases not matched to a gene.

This clone was counted a few times. V gene TRBV7-2 combines with J gene TRBJ2-1; 9 bases agree with TRBD1. V gave up 6 bases and J gave up 2 bases; unmatched junction bases: 5. The CDR3 is made up of 15 amino acids. Per germline, CDR1 SGHTA and CDR2 FQGNSA. The CDR3 coding sequence is TGTGCCAGCAGTTCGGACAGGGGAACCTACAATGAGCAGTTCTTC. Translation gives CASSSDRGTYNEQFF.

The chain is built from TRBV9 and TRBJ2-5; the match to TRBD2 covers 11 bases. From germline, CDR1 is SGDLS and CDR2 YYNGEE. The CDR3 length is 15 residues. V was clipped by 3 bases and J by 5 bases; unmatched bases: 6. The CDR3: CASSAIAGGLETQYF. The CDR3 bases are TGTGCCAGCAGCGCCATAGCGGGGGGGCTGGAGACCCAGTACTTC.

CDR3: CASSVDGGVSADTQYF. DNA for the CDR3: TGTGCCAGCAGCGTAGATGGCGGGGTGAGCGCAGATACGCAGTATTTT. This chain connects TRBV9 to TRBJ2-3; a weak D match, TRBD2 (6 bases). This CDR3 has 16 amino acids. V lost 0 bases, J lost 4 bases, and 15 bases lay in between. The germline gives CDR1 SGDLS, CDR2 YYNGEE.

The rearrangement joins TRBV6-2 or TRBV6-3 to TRBJ2-3, with no clear D. Trimming took 6 bases from V and 4 from J, leaving 14 bases between them. Germline V gene lookup returns CDR1 MNHEY and CDR2 SVGEGT. The CDR3 totals 14 residues. The CDR3: CASSATSEADTQYF. CDR3 in DNA: TGTGCCAGCAGCGCCACCTCCGAGGCAGATACGCAGTATTTT.

The chain links TRBV5-6 to TRBJ1-4; tentative D call: TRBD1 (6 bases). The length of the CDR3 is 15 residues. V gave up 0 bases and J gave up 8 bases, with 14 bases separating them. The V gene's germline CDR1 is SGHDT and CDR2 YYEEEE. CDR3 nucleotide sequence: TGTGCCAGCAGCTTGGTCGGGGGGCGGAAAGAAAAACTGTTTTTT. Amino acids: CASSLVGGRKEKLFF. The full variable domain, rest sourced from reference TRBV5-6 and TRBJ1-4, is DAGVTQSPTHLIKTRGQQVTLRCSPKSGHDTVSWYQQALGQGPQFIFQYYEEEERQRGNFPDRFSGHQFPNYSSELNVNALLLGDSALYLCASSLVGGRKEKLFFGSGTQLSVL.

This rearrangement joins TRBV5-1 to TRBJ1-2; D may be TRBD1 (5 bases). The CDR3 is 14 amino acids. Trimming pared 7 bases from V and 8 bases from J, leaving 21 bases between. Germline V CDR1 and CDR2: SGHRS, YFSETQ. The CDR3 reads CASPSFQGGNGYTF. CDR3 DNA: TGCGCCAGCCCCTCTTTCCAGGGAGGTAACGGCTACACCTTC.

J is TRBJ1-1 and V is TRBV24-1, with D possibly being TRBD1 (6 bases). V was clipped by 2 bases and J by 0 bases, with 9 bases between them. The germline gives CDR1 KGHDR, CDR2 SFDVKD. This CDR3 comprises 15 residues. DNA for the CDR3: TGTGCCACCAGTGATTCTAGGACAGTGAACACTGAAGCTTTCTTT. It translates to CATSDSRTVNTEAFF.

The chain combines TRBV7-9 with TRBJ2-1; 12 bases line up with TRBD1. The CDR3 is 14 residues long. V shed 5 bases and J 10 bases; nucleotides not matched to a gene: 6. CDR1 is SEHNR, CDR2 FQNEAQ, per germline (reference sequence). The CDR3 DNA follows: TGTGCCAGCAGCCCGGGACAGGGGGCTATCGAGCAGTTCTTC. Its translation is CASSPGQGAIEQFF.

This clone was seen just once. The chain recombines TRBV28 with TRBJ2-7; TRBD2 matches 15 bases. Germline V gene lookup returns CDR1 MDHEN and CDR2 SYDVKM. Trimming at V came to 6 bases and at J to 7 bases, leaving 13 bases not matched to a gene. This CDR3 is 17 amino acids long. The CDR3, as DNA: TGTGCCAGCAGCCTTTTCGGGGGACTAGCGGGGGGATCGGAGCAGTACTTC. Translated: CASSLFGGLAGGSEQYF.

This clone has just a few counts. The gene calls are TRBV2 and TRBJ1-2; 9 bases align to TRBD1. The CDR3 has 13 amino acids. Trimming took 4 bases from V and 4 from J; bases not matched to a gene: 1. From germline, CDR1 is SNHLY and CDR2 FYNNEI. CDR3 bases: TGTGCCAGCAGTGGGGGACAGGGCTATGGCTACACCTTC. This sequence encodes CASSGGQGYGYTF. The full variable domain, rest sourced from reference TRBV2 and TRBJ1-2, is EPEVTQTPSHQVTQMGQEVILRCVPISNHLYFYWYRQILGQKVEFLVSFYNNEISEKSEIFDDQFSVERPDGSNFTLKIRSTKLEDSAMYFCASSGGQGYGYTFGSGTRLTVV.

This rearrangement joins TRBV9 to TRBJ1-1; the D is unclear. V lost 9 bases, J lost 0 bases, and 6 bases lay in between. CDR1 is SGDLS and CDR2 is YYNGEE in the germline V gene. The CDR3 covers 11 residues. CDR3 region: CATVLNTEAFF. As DNA, the CDR3 is TGTGCCACCGTATTGAACACTGAAGCTTTCTTT.

The chain employs TRBV4-3 and TRBJ2-7; D possibly corresponds to TRBD2 (6 bases). Trimming left V 0 bases short and J 4 bases short, with 13 bases between. The CDR3 length is 15 residues. From germline, CDR1 is LGHNA and CDR2 YSLEER. The CDR3 coding sequence is TGCGCCAGCAGCCAAGAATCCGGGGGACCTTACGAGCAGTACTTC. Translation: CASSQESGGPYEQYF.

This chain connects TRBV30 to TRBJ1-1; D not resolved. Trimming removed 3 bases at V and 1 base at J, with 9 bases between. CDR3 length: 13 amino acids. The germline CDR1 and CDR2 sequences are GTSNPN and SVGIG (reference sequence). The CDR3 region is CAWRRERNTEAFF. The CDR3 DNA reads TGTGCCTGGAGACGGGAGAGGAACACTGAAGCTTTCTTT.

A single count supports this clone. V usage is TRBV19 and J usage is TRBJ1-2; TRBD1 matches 7 bases. Germline values: CDR1 LNHDA, CDR2 SQIVND (reference sequence). Unmatched junction bases numbered 7, after V lost 1 base and J lost 5 bases. The CDR3 runs to 15 residues. CDR3 DNA: TGTGCCAGTAGTATAGTTGGGACAGCACTTTATGGCTACACCTTC. The encoded protein is CASSIVGTALYGYTF.

The chain has TRBV12-3 or TRBV12-4 and TRBJ1-2; TRBD1 agrees at 8 bases. Unmatched junction bases numbered 7, after V lost 6 bases and J lost 7 bases. The CDR3 contains 13 residues. The CDR3 DNA sequence: TGTGCCAGCAGACAGGGGGGACACTTTGGCTACACCTTC. This sequence encodes CASRQGGHFGYTF.

This rearrangement joins TRBV29-1 to TRBJ1-3; D remains ambiguous. This CDR3 is built from 11 residues. Germline assignment: CDR1 SQVTM and CDR2 ANQGSEA. Trimming took off 4 bases at V and 8 bases at J, with 9 bases between the two ends. CDR3 protein: CSVGSGDTIYF. For the CDR3, the DNA is TGCAGCGTTGGGTCCGGGGACACCATATATTTT.

This clone has only one observation. This chain uses TRBV7-2 with TRBJ1-2, with no clear D. Trimming shortened V by 1 base and J by 4 bases, and 16 bases separated the two germline ends. The CDR3 runs to 16 residues. Germline-derived CDR1 and CDR2 are SGHTA and FQGNSA. The CDR3 DNA reads as TGTGCCAGCAGCTTAGAACACCTCACCGTCTCCTATGGCTACACCTTC. This encodes CASSLEHLTVSYGYTF.

The rearrangement links TRBV15 to TRBJ2-5; maybe TRBD2 (5 bases). The germline V gene encodes CDR1 LNHNV and CDR2 YYDKDF (reference sequence). V dropped 0 bases and J dropped 5 bases, with 13 bases sitting between them. This CDR3 contains 15 residues. The CDR3: CATSREQGSEETQYF. The CDR3 coding sequence is TGTGCCACCAGCAGAGAACAAGGGAGTGAGGAGACCCAGTACTTC.

The rearrangement joins TRBV5-1 to TRBJ1-3, with TRBD1 matching 7 bases. CDR1 is SGHRS and CDR2 is YFSETQ in the germline V gene. There are 15 residues in the CDR3. After removal of 4 bases from V and 6 bases from J, the junction contained 10 bases not matched to a gene. The CDR3 DNA reads TGCGCCAGCAGCCCCAACCCGACAGGGAAAAACACCATATATTTT. This gives the protein CASSPNPTGKNTIYF. Full variable domain (rest looked up from reference TRBV5-1 and TRBJ1-3): KAGVTQTPRYLIKTRGQQVTLSCSPISGHRSVSWYQQTPGQGLQFLFEYFSETQRNKGNFPGRFSGRQFSNSRSEMNVSTLELGDSALYLCASSPNPTGKNTIYFGEGSWLTVV.